Following are 3 T cell receptor beta chains from one sample sequenced in a study of OX40 agonist ivuxolimab in advanced cancers. Profiling relied on immunoSEQ multiplex PCR, and the TCRdb table lists in-frame clones only, not all of them. Of some 43,000 clones in the sample, roughly 94% were seen once. This sample comprised CD4+ or CD8+ T cells sorted from blood, obtained in a trial of the OX40 agonist ivuxolimab. These receptors all come from an adult with an advanced solid tumor such as melanoma, head and neck, liver or kidney cancer.

The chain is built from TRBV4-3 and TRBJ2-7, with D perhaps TRBD2 (6 bases). Trimming shortened V by 3 bases and J by 2 bases, and 11 bases separated the two germline ends. The CDR3 is made up of 14 amino acids. Per germline, CDR1 LGHNA and CDR2 YSLEER. The CDR3 DNA reads as TGCGCCAGCAGCCATGGCGGGGAGCCCTACGAGCAGTACTTC. Translating gives CASSHGGEPYEQYF.

The rearrangement uses TRBV19 and TRBJ1-1; D gene unclear. The CDR3 runs to 16 residues. V dropped 8 bases and J dropped 1 base, with 20 bases sitting between them. CDR1 is LNHDA, CDR2 SQIVND, per germline (reference sequence). The CDR3 region has the DNA TGTGCCAGTCGCCGGGAGTCGTATAAGGGGAACACTGAAGCTTTCTTT. Amino acid sequence: CASRRESYKGNTEAFF.

The chain carries TRBV19 and TRBJ2-7; D gene uncertain. The germline V gene encodes CDR1 LNHDA and CDR2 SQIVND (reference sequence). Trimming took 3 bases from V and 5 from J, leaving 11 bases between them. CDR3 length: 13 residues. CDR3 nucleotide sequence: TGTGCCAGTAGTATTAGGGTGGCGGACGAGCAGTACTTC. It is translated as CASSIRVADEQYF.